The 30 T cell receptor beta chains below come from one sample, sequenced in a study of blood T cell repertoires in COVID-19. Sequencing was performed with immunoSEQ multiplex PCR; in TCRdb, only in-frame clones are kept and a portion is missing. The table shows around 180,000 clones, with about 74% occurring only once. Input material: peripheral blood. These receptors were taken from a woman older than 75 with acute or convalescent COVID-19.

The V and J genes are TRBV19 and TRBJ2-3; TRBD2 aligns across 7 bases. Germline V lookup: CDR1 LNHDA, CDR2 SQIVND (reference sequence). J lost 2 bases, V lost 0 bases, and 2 bases had no gene match. CDR3 length equals 15 residues. CDR3 loop: CASSIDSGPTDTQYF. The CDR3 bases are TGTGCCAGTAGTATAGATAGCGGGCCCACAGATACGCAGTATTTT.

The chain is built from TRBV5-1 and TRBJ1-1; possibly TRBD1 for D (5 bases). Trimming removed 5 bases from V and 2 bases from J, with 10 bases in between. From germline, CDR1 is SGHRS and CDR2 YFSETQ. CDR3 size: 13 residues. The DNA of the CDR3 is TGCGCCAGCAGATACGACAGCAACACTGAAGCTTTCTTT. Translated, it gives CASRYDSNTEAFF.

V usage is TRBV6-6 and J usage is TRBJ1-3, with a weak D call TRBD1 (5 bases). V lost 8 bases and J lost 0, with 11 bases in between. The CDR3 length is 14 residues. The germline V gene encodes CDR1 MNHNY and CDR2 SVGAGI (reference sequence). CDR3 in DNA: TGTGCCAGCCCGGCGGACAACTCTGGAAACACCATATATTTT. Translated, it gives CASPADNSGNTIYF.

The CDR3 DNA follows: TGTGCCAGCAGCCCATTAACTAGCGGGATGGAGCAGTTCTTC. It yields the protein CASSPLTSGMEQFF. The genes are TRBV11-2 and TRBJ2-1, with TRBD2 matching over 10 bases. The CDR3 consists of 14 residues. V lost 5 bases to trimming and J lost 10 bases; unmatched junction nucleotides: 8. Germline-derived CDR1 and CDR2 are SGHAT and FQNNGV.

The gene calls are TRBV5-5 and TRBJ1-6; 11 bases align to TRBD1. Trimming removed 4 bases from V and 15 bases from J; junction bases left unmatched: 12. Germline V gives CDR1 SGHKS, CDR2 YYEKEE (reference sequence). There are 15 residues in the CDR3. The CDR3 here is CASSEGQGVDRVLHF. The DNA for the CDR3 is TGTGCCAGCAGCGAGGGACAGGGGGTTGATCGAGTCCTCCACTTT.

This chain links TRBV14 with TRBJ2-7; 9 bases agree with TRBD2. CDR3 length equals 16 residues. Germline trimming cut 4 bases from V and 3 bases from J; bases unmatched to any gene: 10. Germline CDR1 is SGHDN and CDR2 is FVKESK. The CDR3 bases are TGTGCCAGCAGCCTTGAAGGAGGACTAGCGTACTACGAGCAGTACTTC. Amino acid sequence: CASSLEGGLAYYEQYF. The full variable domain, in which reference TRBV14 and TRBJ2-7 provide the parts outside the CDR3, is EAGVTQFPSHSVIEKGQTVTLRCDPISGHDNLYWYRRVMGKEIKFLLHFVKESKQDESGMPNNRFLAERTGGTYSTLKVQPAELEDSGVYFCASSLEGGLAYYEQYFGPGTRLTVT.

The chain is built from TRBV6-2 or TRBV6-3 and TRBJ2-1; the match to TRBD2 covers 13 bases. Looked up from germline, CDR1 is MNHEY and CDR2 is SVGEGT. The V segment lost 0 bases and the J segment 4 bases; nucleotides outside the gene matches: 6. This CDR3 is built from 18 residues. CDR3 DNA: TGTGCCAGCAGTTACTCTGGACTAGCGGGAGAGGCATACAATGAGCAGTTCTTC. Residues: CASSYSGLAGEAYNEQFF.

The chain recombines TRBV28 with TRBJ1-5, with TRBD1 identical over 11 bases. This CDR3 spans 13 amino acids. CDR1 is MDHEN and CDR2 is SYDVKM in the germline V gene. The ends lost 4 bases at V and 11 bases at J; junction bases unmatched: 4. CDR3 region: CASSSGTGGAQHF. CDR3 sequence (DNA): TGTGCCAGCAGTTCCGGGACAGGGGGGGCCCAGCATTTT.

This rearrangement joins TRBV21-1 to TRBJ1-4; the listed D gene, TRBD1, was not tested against the DNA. TRBV21-1 is listed as a pseudogene. This CDR3 comprises 16 residues. CDR3 residues: CASRQKGDRAGEKLFF. CDR3 nucleotides: TGTGCCAGCAGGCAAAAAGGGGACAGGGCGGGTGAAAAACTGTTTTTT.

This sequence joins TRBV4-1 and TRBJ2-1; 11 bases line up with TRBD2. The CDR3 length is 15 residues. Losses at the gene ends were 3 bases for V and 6 bases for J; bases not matched to a gene: 4. CDR1 is MGHRA, CDR2 YSYEKL, per germline. This CDR3 is CASSQGLAGGNEQFF. The CDR3 DNA reads TGCGCCAGCAGCCAGGGGCTAGCGGGAGGCAATGAGCAGTTCTTC.

V and J are TRBV27 and TRBJ2-1, with TRBD1 as a possible D gene (5 bases). Germline V gene lookup returns CDR1 MNHEY and CDR2 SMNVEV (reference sequence). Deletions cut 6 bases from V and 3 bases from J, with 12 bases between. This CDR3 is built from 14 residues. The CDR3 is CASSRSDIYNEQFF. As DNA, the CDR3 is TGTGCCAGCAGCCGATCGGACATCTACAATGAGCAGTTCTTC.

The chain joins TRBV7-2 to TRBJ1-4, with D perhaps TRBD1 (5 bases). Trimming shortened V by 5 bases and J by 3 bases, and 16 bases separated the two germline ends. The CDR3 totals 16 residues. Germline V CDR1 and CDR2: SGHTA, FQGNSA. The CDR3 coding sequence is TGTGCCAGCAGCCAACGGGGGGGTCGGTCTAATGAAAAACTGTTTTTT. It translates to CASSQRGGRSNEKLFF.

The chain couples TRBV19 to TRBJ2-1, with 13 bases that match TRBD2. Germline V CDR1 and CDR2: LNHDA, SQIVND (reference sequence). The CDR3 has 19 amino acids. V lost 7 bases, J lost 10 bases, and 22 bases stayed unmatched. Here the CDR3 reads CASTKNGLAGVDKGYEQFF. The DNA of the CDR3 is TGTGCCAGTACCAAGAATGGACTAGCGGGAGTAGATAAGGGGTACGAGCAGTTCTTC.

This chain joins TRBV7-3 and TRBJ2-7; 7 nucleotides agree with TRBD1. Germline V lookup: CDR1 SGHTA, CDR2 FQGTGA. The CDR3 totals 14 residues. V shed 5 bases and J 6 bases; nucleotides not matched to a gene: 10. The CDR3 DNA sequence: TGTGCCAGCAGCGGGACAGTTAACGCTGGCGAGCAGTACTTC. It specifies CASSGTVNAGEQYF.

The chain joins TRBV5-1 to TRBJ1-6; 9 bases align to TRBD1. CDR1 and CDR2 (germline): SGHRS, YFSETQ. Trimming took 5 bases from V and 8 from J; bases not matched to a gene: 5. The CDR3 has 14 residues. CDR3 in DNA: TGCGCCAGCAGAGGGACAGGGAAGGATTCACCCCTCCACTTT. Its protein is CASRGTGKDSPLHF.

The rearrangement uses TRBV19 and TRBJ2-7; 9 positions agree with TRBD2. The CDR3 runs 16 residues. With 6 bases clipped from V and 2 bases from J, the junction kept 11 bases outside the gene matches. CDR1 and CDR2 (germline): LNHDA, SQIVND (reference sequence). CDR3 residues: CASSLSSGMGAYEQYF. Here the CDR3 DNA reads TGTGCCAGTAGCCTATCTAGCGGGATGGGGGCCTACGAGCAGTACTTC. Full variable domain (rest looked up from reference TRBV19 and TRBJ2-7): DGGITQSPKYLFRKEGQNVTLSCEQNLNHDAMYWYRQDPGQGLRLIYYSQIVNDFQKGDIAEGYSVSREKKESFPLTVTSAQKNPTAFYLCASSLSSGMGAYEQYFGPGTRLTVT.

The chain employs TRBV2 and TRBJ2-5; 10 bases agree with TRBD2. V was pared by 3 bases and J by 5 bases, with 9 bases of the junction left unmatched. Germline CDR1 reads SNHLY; CDR2 reads FYNNEI. The CDR3 consists of 16 residues. The CDR3 bases are TGTGCCAGCAGTGACGGGAGCGGGAGGGCTCAGGAGACCCAGTACTTC. Translating gives CASSDGSGRAQETQYF.

This chain connects TRBV6-1 to TRBJ1-5; D is unresolved. The germline gives CDR1 MNHNS, CDR2 SASEGT. Trimming cost V 2 bases and J 0 bases, with 8 bases left between them. The CDR3 sequence is 15 residues long. CDR3: CASSELGNSNQPQHF. CDR3 in DNA: TGTGCCAGCAGTGAACTCGGGAATAGCAATCAGCCCCAGCATTTT.

This clone was counted a single time. The chain is built from TRBV5-5 and TRBJ1-4; 7 bases are shared with TRBD1. The CDR3 length is 14 residues. Germline assignment: CDR1 SGHKS and CDR2 YYEKEE (reference sequence). The V gene end was trimmed by 4 bases and the J gene end by 1 base; junction bases not matched to a gene: 1. CDR3 sequence reads: CASSHRGTNEKLFF. Here the CDR3 DNA reads TGTGCCAGCAGCCACAGGGGAACTAATGAAAAACTGTTTTTT.

This chain joins TRBV4-1 and TRBJ2-7; 9 nucleotides match TRBD2. J lost 2 bases, V lost 4 bases, and 3 bases had no gene match. CDR3 length: 14 amino acids. Germline V gene data show CDR1 as MGHRA and CDR2 as YSYEKL. CDR3 DNA: TGCGCCAGCAGCCTTAGCGGGAGTGCCTACGAGCAGTACTTC. It is translated as CASSLSGSAYEQYF.

The chain is built from TRBV28 and TRBJ1-1; perhaps TRBD1 as D (5 bases). This CDR3 spans 13 amino acids. The ends were cut back, 6 bases at V and 2 bases at J, with 10 bases in the middle. Per the germline V gene, CDR1 is MDHEN and CDR2 is SYDVKM. This CDR3 is CASSLDSNTEAFF. CDR3 nucleotide sequence: TGTGCCAGCAGCCTTGACAGTAACACTGAAGCTTTCTTT.

The gene calls are TRBV7-9 and TRBJ2-3; 7 nucleotides agree with TRBD2. CDR3 size: 15 residues. Germline V CDR1 and CDR2: SEHNR, FQNEAQ (reference sequence). J was trimmed by 4 bases and V by 4 bases; bases with no gene match: 8. The CDR3 spells CASSYWSGAADTQYF. CDR3 nucleotides: TGTGCCAGCAGCTACTGGAGCGGGGCCGCAGATACGCAGTATTTT.

The genes are TRBV28 and TRBJ1-5; D gene uncertain. CDR1 MDHEN and CDR2 SYDVKM come from the germline V gene. Trimming shortened V by 9 bases and J by 0 bases, and 12 bases separated the two germline ends. The CDR3 loop spans 14 amino acids. For the CDR3, the DNA is TGTGCCAGTGAGGAGTACCATAGCAATCAGCCCCAGCATTTT. Amino acids: CASEEYHSNQPQHF.

J is TRBJ2-1 and V is TRBV6-5, with D possibly matching TRBD1 (6 bases). The germline gives CDR1 MNHEY, CDR2 SVGAGI. Trimming cost V 8 bases and J 5 bases, with 16 bases left between them. The length of the CDR3 is 14 residues. CDR3 protein: CASSLMDSNNEQFF. The CDR3, as DNA: TGTGCCAGCTCCCTAATGGACAGCAACAATGAGCAGTTCTTC.

J is TRBJ2-3 and V is TRBV19, with D possibly matching TRBD1 (6 bases). V shed 4 bases and J shed 2 bases, with 10 bases lying between them. Looked up from germline, CDR1 is LNHDA and CDR2 is SQIVND (reference sequence). This CDR3 contains 14 residues. The CDR3 is CASSTRQATDTQYF. CDR3 nucleotides: TGTGCCAGTAGTACGAGACAGGCCACAGATACGCAGTATTTT.

This clone appeared a single time. The chain uses TRBV5-1 and TRBJ2-7; D may be TRBD1 (6 bases). V dropped 4 bases and J dropped 2 bases, with 13 bases sitting between them. CDR3 length: 14 residues. Looked up from germline, CDR1 is SGHRS and CDR2 is YFSETQ. The CDR3 DNA reads TGCGCCAGCAGCGACACACAGGGACCCTACGAGCAGTACTTC. It specifies CASSDTQGPYEQYF.

There are a few counts of this clone. The chain links TRBV11-3 to TRBJ2-3; D is uncertain. Germline V lookup: CDR1 SGHNT, CDR2 YENEEA. The CDR3 runs to 13 residues. V was shortened by 1 base and J by 0 bases, with 2 bases between the two germline ends. The CDR3 nucleotides read TGTGCCAGCAGCTTAGCTAGCACAGATACGCAGTATTTT. Protein: CASSLASTDTQYF.

The chain employs TRBV10-3 and TRBJ2-7, with TRBD2 identical over 14 bases. From germline, CDR1 is ENHRY and CDR2 SYGVKD. CDR3 size: 14 residues. The trim removed 7 bases at V and 5 bases at J, leaving 4 bases unmatched. The CDR3 loop reads CAITGLAGGNEQYF. The CDR3 nucleotides read TGTGCCATCACCGGACTAGCGGGAGGTAACGAGCAGTACTTC.

The gene calls are TRBV6-5 and TRBJ2-7, with D unresolved. Trimming took 5 bases from V and 0 from J, leaving 11 bases between them. CDR1 and CDR2 from the germline V gene are MNHEY and SVGAGI. CDR3 length: 14 residues. CDR3 sequence: CASSTTESSYEQYF. The CDR3 DNA is TGTGCCAGCAGTACCACAGAGAGCTCCTACGAGCAGTACTTC.

The V and J genes are TRBV7-2 and TRBJ2-7; TRBD2 agrees at 8 bases. The J segment lost 0 bases and the V segment lost 4 bases, leaving 8 bases of the junction unmatched. CDR1 is SGHTA, CDR2 FQGNSA, per germline. The CDR3 extends over 16 amino acids. The CDR3 reads CASSSMEAGDSYEQYF. In DNA form, the CDR3 reads TGTGCCAGCAGCTCGATGGAAGCGGGAGACTCCTACGAGCAGTACTTC.